One T cell receptor beta chain is described in this entry. Its antigen is still unknown. The sample belongs to a study of cytomegalovirus exposure and HLA in healthy donors. As for the study in general: From 170 million or so T cells, an earlier analysis saw some 120 million unique TCR beta sequences. Findings and caveats of the study: Researchers counted 150 to 200 TCR beta chains as cytomegalovirus-associated. Through in vitro validation, three CMV-associated chains were shown to be specific for CMV antigens. A later analysis found most CMV-associated TCR beta chains apparently HLA-restricted.

Primers for the PCR totalled 60 Vbeta and 13 Jbeta. The data were produced by immunoSEQ multiplex PCR, yet TCRdb's version contains in-frame clones alone and is incomplete. The sample carries 100,000 or so clones, 62% recorded once. CDR3 length: 12 residues. The V gene lost 3 bases and the J gene lost 10 bases, with 7 bases spanning the gap. CDR1 SEHNR and CDR2 FQNEAQ come from the germline V gene (reference sequence). This TCR was sampled from a woman aged 30 to 39 in good health and CMV-seropositive. The chain has TRBV7-9 and TRBJ1-6; D is unclear. Source material: PBMCs. CDR3: CASSFPRSPLHF. In DNA form, the CDR3 reads TGTGCCAGCAGCTTTCCCAGGTCACCCCTCCACTTT. Full variable domain (rest looked up from reference TRBV7-9 and TRBJ1-6): DTGVSQNPRHKITKRGQNVTFRCDPISEHNRLYWYRQTLGQGPEFLTYFQNEAQLEKSRLLSDRFSAERPKGSFSTLEIQRTEQGDSAMYLCASSFPRSPLHFGNGTRLTVT.